A selection of T cell receptor beta chains follows, all from one sample in a study of Ad26.COV2.S vaccination and SARS-CoV-2 variants. Profiled with immunoSEQ multiplex PCR; TCRdb holds only in-frame clones, not every one. Among 200,000 to 250,000 clones listed, roughly 90% were seen once. The specimen comprised peripheral blood, sampled in a trial of Ad26.COV2.S vaccine versus placebo. Every receptor here comes from a person between 18 and 65 years old who received the Ad26.COV2.S COVID-19 vaccine or a placebo. Both conserved end residues are part of each CDR3. D genes are given only for firm matches. Only some rows state a clone size, as once, few, many or a class for expanded clones.

clone size	V gene	CDR3 length	D gene	J gene	CDR3 protein	CDR3 DNA
NA	TRBV2	12	NA	TRBJ2-2	CASSGISGELFF	TGTGCCAGCAGTGGCATATCCGGGGAGCTGTTTTTT
NA	TRBV27	17	TRBD2	TRBJ2-3	CASRAPGTSEITDTQYF	TGTGCCAGCAGAGCTCCCGGGACTAGCGAGATCACAGATACGCAGTATTTT
NA	TRBV7-2	14	TRBD1	TRBJ1-1	CASSWTGTGGEAFF	TGTGCCAGCAGCTGGACCGGGACAGGGGGTGAAGCTTTCTTT
NA	TRBV12-3/TRBV12-4	13	NA	TRBJ1-2	CASSDMADYGYTF	TGTGCCAGCAGCGATATGGCCGATTATGGCTACACCTTC
NA	TRBV28	15	TRBD1	TRBJ1-1	CASSAQGQGSPEAFF	TGTGCCAGCAGTGCCCAGGGACAGGGAAGTCCTGAAGCTTTCTTT
NA	TRBV7-9	15	TRBD1	TRBJ2-1	CASSKDRSSYNEQFF	TGTGCCAGCAGCAAGGACAGGTCCTCCTACAATGAGCAGTTCTTC
NA	TRBV2	16	TRBD1	TRBJ1-2	CASSEAGGQIPYGYTF	TGTGCCAGCAGTGAAGCGGGGGGACAGATCCCTTATGGCTACACCTTC
NA	TRBV7-2	17	NA	TRBJ2-2	CASSFSGFSSWPGELFF	TGTGCCAGCAGCTTTTCAGGATTTAGCTCGTGGCCCGGGGAGCTGTTTTTT
once	TRBV5-1	15	NA	TRBJ2-7	CASSLLPQGQYEQYF	TGCGCCAGCAGCTTGTTGCCCCAGGGTCAATACGAGCAGTACTTC
NA	TRBV21-1	18	NA	TRBJ1-1	CASSNDQYNRGRETEAFF	TGTGCCAGCAGCAATGATCAATACAACAGGGGGCGGGAAACTGAAGCTTTCTTT
NA	TRBV7-9	14	NA	TRBJ2-4	CASSSQVAKNIQYF	TGTGCCAGCAGCTCTCAGGTAGCCAAAAACATTCAGTACTTC
few	TRBV4-3	14	TRBD1	TRBJ1-1	CASSATTGPTEAFF	TGCGCCAGCAGCGCTACGACAGGGCCCACTGAAGCTTTCTTT
NA	TRBV5-4	15	NA	TRBJ2-1	CASSSLILGYNEQFF	TGTGCCAGCAGTTCACTCATTCTCGGGTACAATGAGCAGTTCTTC
NA	TRBV11-2	18	NA	TRBJ2-3	CASSSSGARRPSTDTQYF	TGTGCCAGCAGCTCGAGTGGTGCCCGGAGACCTAGCACAGATACGCAGTATTTT
NA	TRBV28	15	TRBD1	TRBJ1-1	CASSATGGGHTEAFF	TGTGCCAGCAGTGCCACAGGGGGCGGGCACACTGAAGCTTTCTTT
NA	TRBV28	17	TRBD1	TRBJ2-3	CASSLRTGGASTDTQYF	TGTGCCAGCAGTTTACGGACAGGGGGTGCCAGCACAGATACGCAGTATTTT
NA	TRBV5-1	15	TRBD1	TRBJ1-1	CASSLGDRANTEAFF	TGCGCCAGCAGCTTGGGGGACAGGGCGAACACTGAAGCTTTCTTT
NA	TRBV10-3	11	NA	TRBJ1-3	CATRTGNTIYF	TGTGCCACTAGAACTGGAAACACCATATATTTT
NA	TRBV18	15	NA	TRBJ2-3	CASSPSRTVTDTQYF	TGTGCCAGCTCACCCTCCCGGACGGTCACAGATACGCAGTATTTT
NA	TRBV28	14	NA	TRBJ1-3	CASTFIDSGNTIYF	TGTGCCAGCACTTTTATAGACTCTGGAAACACCATATATTTT
NA	TRBV7-2	13	NA	TRBJ2-7	CASSLKGVSEQYF	TGTGCCAGCAGCTTAAAGGGAGTGTCCGAGCAGTACTTC
NA	TRBV27	14	TRBD1	TRBJ2-1	CASSPRGQGNEQFF	TGTGCCAGCAGTCCCAGGGGACAGGGTAATGAGCAGTTCTTC
NA	TRBV11-2	19	TRBD2	TRBJ2-1	CASSSLGSGGVPYYNEQFF	TGTGCCAGCAGCTCCCTTGGGAGCGGGGGGGTCCCATATTACAATGAGCAGTTCTTC
NA	TRBV3-1/TRBV3-2	14	NA	TRBJ1-5	CASSQAGYFQPQHF	TGTGCCAGCAGCCAGGCAGGGTATTTTCAGCCCCAGCATTTT
NA	TRBV18	11	NA	TRBJ2-5	CASSLQETQYF	TGTGCCAGCTCACTCCAAGAGACCCAGTACTTC
NA	TRBV10-3	15	NA	TRBJ2-5	CAISDGDWNQETQYF	TGTGCCATCAGTGACGGGGACTGGAACCAAGAGACCCAGTACTTC
NA	TRBV27	16	TRBD2	TRBJ2-3	CASSSGGSWATDTQYF	TGTGCCAGCAGTAGCGGGGGGTCGTGGGCGACAGATACGCAGTATTTT
NA	TRBV9	14	NA	TRBJ2-7	CASSVGATTYEQYF	TGTGCCAGCAGCGTAGGGGCTACCACCTACGAGCAGTACTTC
NA	TRBV12-3/TRBV12-4	12	NA	TRBJ1-5	CASTGGGQPQHF	TGTGCCAGCACCGGCGGTGGGCAGCCCCAGCATTTT
NA	TRBV14	15	NA	TRBJ2-1	CASSLRGPSYNEQFF	TGTGCCAGCAGCCTGAGAGGTCCTTCCTACAATGAGCAGTTCTTC
NA	TRBV7-2	14	NA	TRBJ2-1	CASSLERASDEQFF	TGTGCCAGCAGCTTAGAACGGGCCAGCGATGAGCAGTTCTTC